Each of the 25 T cell receptor beta chains below was sequenced from the same sample in a study of blood T cell repertoires in COVID-19. Generated by immunoSEQ multiplex PCR, the TCRdb table keeps only in-frame clones and is missing some. This table holds over 90,000 clones, 70% to 80% found once. Sequenced: peripheral blood. The receptors were sampled from a man between 60 and 70 years old with active or convalescent COVID-19.

Details on this clone: A junction boundary mismatches the germline segment, possibly from a read error. This chain uses TRBV4-3 with TRBJ2-5; 9 positions agree with TRBD2. The CDR3 has 17 residues. The germline V gene has CDR1 LGHNA and CDR2 YSLEER. CDR3 in DNA: TGCGCCCGCAGCCGCGGGGGGGTAAGAGGGTACCAAGAGACCCAGTACTTC. It encodes CARSRGGVRGYQETQYF.

The CDR3 coding sequence is TGTGCCAGCAGTAAGCTGACATATCCCCTCTATGGCTACACCTTC. Amino acids: CASSKLTYPLYGYTF. The genes are TRBV6-5 and TRBJ1-2; D is uncertain. Germline V gene lookup returns CDR1 MNHEY and CDR2 SVGAGI. CDR3 length equals 15 residues. V was cut by 5 bases and J by 4 bases, with 17 bases left in between.

The chain is built from TRBV9 and TRBJ2-7; D possibly corresponds to TRBD1 (5 bases). Trimming cost V 0 bases and J 2 bases, with 12 bases left between them. Germline assignment: CDR1 SGDLS and CDR2 YYNGEE. The CDR3 runs to 15 residues. The CDR3 loop reads CASSVGTSGPYEQYF. CDR3 nucleotide sequence: TGTGCCAGCAGCGTAGGGACATCGGGCCCCTACGAGCAGTACTTC.

V is TRBV5-1 and J is TRBJ2-1; 7 bases line up with TRBD1. The junction had 1 base not matched to a gene; V was cut back by 0 bases and J by 4 bases. This CDR3 contains 14 residues. CDR1 SGHRS and CDR2 YFSETQ come from the germline V gene. CDR3 protein: CASSLEGQYNEQFF. CDR3 DNA: TGCGCCAGCAGCTTGGAGGGACAGTACAATGAGCAGTTCTTC.

Only one count was recorded for this clone. This chain joins TRBV7-2 and TRBJ2-5; maybe TRBD2 (5 bases). V was clipped by 6 bases and J by 3 bases, with 17 bases between them. The CDR3 sequence is 15 residues long. Germline-derived CDR1 and CDR2 are SGHTA and FQGNSA. CDR3 amino acids: CASSPGRGREETQYF. The DNA of the CDR3 is TGTGCCAGCAGTCCCGGCCGGGGTAGGGAAGAGACCCAGTACTTC. Using reference TRBV7-2 and TRBJ2-5 for the parts outside the CDR3, the full variable domain is GAGVSQSPSNKVTEKGKDVELRCDPISGHTALYWYRQSLGQGLEFLIYFQGNSAPDKSGLPSDRFSAERTGGSVSTLTIQRTQQEDSAVYLCASSPGRGREETQYFGPGTRLLVL.

The V gene is TRBV27, the J gene TRBJ1-4; the D gene is possibly TRBD1 (5 bases). CDR3 length equals 15 residues. V was pared by 3 bases and J by 1 base, with 9 bases between. CDR1 is MNHEY, CDR2 SMNVEV, per germline (reference sequence). The CDR3 nucleotides are TGTGCCAGCAGTTTTAAGGGGTTAACTAATGAAAAACTGTTTTTT. Translating gives CASSFKGLTNEKLFF. Combining the CDR3 with reference TRBV27 and TRBJ1-4 gives the whole variable domain EAQVTQNPRYLITVTGKKLTVTCSQNMNHEYMSWYRQDPGLGLRQIYYSMNVEVTDKGDVPEGYKVSRKEKRNFPLILESPSPNQTSLYFCASSFKGLTNEKLFFGSGTQLSVL.

CDR3 in DNA: TGTGCCAGCTCACCAGGGTCAGGGTACGAGCAGTACGTC. As protein: CASSPGSGYEQYV. The chain joins TRBV18 to TRBJ2-7; tentatively, D is TRBD1 (5 bases). CDR1 and CDR2 (germline): KGHSH, LQKENI. Trimming cost V 2 bases and J 4 bases, with 9 bases left between them. There are 13 residues in the CDR3.

The V gene is TRBV6-5, the J gene TRBJ2-6; 7 bases are shared with TRBD1. The CDR3 extends over 15 amino acids. V shed 6 bases, J shed 2 bases, and the junction held 4 bases outside the gene matches. In germline, CDR1 is MNHEY, CDR2 SVGAGI. CDR3 bases: TGTGCCAGCAGGAGGCAGGGGGCTGGGGCCAACGTCCTGACTTTC. Its protein product is CASRRQGAGANVLTF.

V gene TRBV18 combines with J gene TRBJ2-1, with D uncertain. Looked up from germline, CDR1 is KGHSH and CDR2 is LQKENI. The CDR3 has 14 amino acids. V was pared by 0 bases and J by 4 bases, with 7 bases between. The CDR3: CASSPPSTYNEQFF. The DNA of the CDR3 is TGTGCCAGCTCACCACCGTCCACTTACAATGAGCAGTTCTTC.

The chain links TRBV11-2 to TRBJ1-1; 11 positions match TRBD1. In germline, CDR1 is SGHAT, CDR2 FQNNGV. The CDR3 extends over 16 amino acids. Trimming took 4 bases from V and 1 from J; bases not matched to a gene: 5. The CDR3 protein is CASSYGQGAGNTEAFF. The CDR3 DNA reads TGTGCCAGCAGCTACGGACAGGGGGCGGGGAACACTGAAGCTTTCTTT. The variable domain in full, with the rest retrieved from reference TRBV11-2 and TRBJ1-1, is EAGVAQSPRYKIIEKRQSVAFWCNPISGHATLYWYQQILGQGPKLLIQFQNNGVVDDSQLPKDRFSAERLKGVDSTLKIQPAKLEDSAVYLCASSYGQGAGNTEAFFGQGTRLTVV.

V is TRBV7-9 and J is TRBJ1-1; TRBD1 might be the D (6 bases). CDR1 is SEHNR and CDR2 is FQNEAQ in the germline V gene (reference sequence). The CDR3 is 11 residues long. The V gene lost 5 bases and the J gene lost 11 bases, with 12 bases spanning the gap. CDR3 region: CASSQEGGAFF. CDR3 coding DNA: TGTGCCAGCAGCCAGGAGGGGGGGGCTTTCTTT.

This sequence joins TRBV7-9 and TRBJ2-2; 7 bases map to TRBD2. The trim removed 4 bases at V and 3 bases at J, leaving 8 bases unmatched. The germline gives CDR1 SEHNR, CDR2 FQNEAQ (reference sequence). The CDR3 sequence is 16 residues long. Here the CDR3 reads CASSWTPGGHTGELFF. Here the CDR3 DNA reads TGTGCCAGCAGCTGGACTCCGGGGGGTCACACCGGGGAGCTGTTTTTT. Looking up the rest from reference TRBV7-9 and TRBJ2-2 gives the full variable domain: DTGVSQNPRHKITKRGQNVTFRCDPISEHNRLYWYRQTLGQGPEFLTYFQNEAQLEKSRLLSDRFSAERPKGSFSTLEIQRTEQGDSAMYLCASSWTPGGHTGELFFGEGSRLTVL.

The chain couples TRBV9 to TRBJ1-2; possible D gene TRBD1, 6 bases. The CDR3 runs to 14 residues. CDR1 SGDLS and CDR2 YYNGEE come from the germline V gene. Trimming removed 0 bases at V and 6 bases at J, with 12 bases between. CDR3 region: CASSVVGGGDGYTF. CDR3 DNA sequence: TGTGCCAGCAGCGTAGTCGGAGGGGGGGATGGCTACACCTTC.

The chain employs TRBV6-5 and TRBJ2-1; 8 positions agree with TRBD1. This CDR3 has 15 residues. CDR1 is MNHEY and CDR2 is SVGAGI in the germline V gene. V trimming: 10 bases; J trimming: 0 bases; junction bases outside the gene matches: 8. This chain's CDR3 is CATSRDRPSYNEQFF. The CDR3 bases are TGTGCCACGAGCCGGGACAGGCCCTCCTACAATGAGCAGTTCTTC.

The rearrangement links TRBV4-3 to TRBJ1-2; 7 nucleotides line up with TRBD1. CDR3 length: 17 residues. Germline V gives CDR1 LGHNA, CDR2 YSLEER. With 0 bases clipped from V and 0 bases from J, the junction kept 7 bases outside the gene matches. The CDR3 sequence is CASSQDLLTGTNYGYTF. CDR3 nucleotide sequence: TGCGCCAGCAGCCAAGATCTGTTGACAGGGACTAACTATGGCTACACCTTC.

The rearrangement links TRBV19 to TRBJ2-3; possible D gene TRBD1, 6 bases. The germline CDR1 and CDR2 sequences are LNHDA and SQIVND (reference sequence). The CDR3 covers 15 residues. V was pared by 5 bases and J by 1 base, with 13 bases between. The DNA for the CDR3 is TGTGCCAGTAGTCGCCGGGACATTCGCACAGATACGCAGTATTTT. It specifies CASSRRDIRTDTQYF.

This chain uses TRBV27 with TRBJ1-3; D might be TRBD1 (6 bases). Deletions cut 6 bases from V and 0 bases from J, with 12 bases between. This CDR3 comprises 15 residues. Per the germline V gene, CDR1 is MNHEY and CDR2 is SMNVEV (reference sequence). The CDR3 DNA reads TGTGCCAGCAGCCAGGGGCTCAACTCTGGAAACACCATATATTTT. Its protein is CASSQGLNSGNTIYF.

The V gene is TRBV23-1, the J gene TRBJ2-2; 8 positions agree with TRBD1. TRBV23-1 is treated as an ORF (open reading frame) with a function not yet certain. The CDR3 has 21 amino acids. With V trimmed by 10 bases and J by 3 bases, 28 bases remained unmatched. CDR3 sequence: CATTRQGLGRWGKRDTGELFF. The CDR3 DNA is TGCGCCACCACTCGACAGGGGTTAGGTCGGTGGGGCAAAAGGGACACCGGGGAGCTGTTTTTT.

V gene TRBV28 combines with J gene TRBJ2-7, with a possible D match to TRBD1 (6 bases). The germline gives CDR1 MDHEN, CDR2 SYDVKM. The CDR3 extends over 14 amino acids. The ends were cut back, 5 bases at V and 2 bases at J, with 13 bases in the middle. The CDR3 reads CASSLQGRTYEQYF. The CDR3 coding sequence is TGTGCCAGCAGTCTACAGGGCCGTACCTACGAGCAGTACTTC.

This rearrangement joins TRBV19 to TRBJ1-1, with D tentatively TRBD1 (5 bases). V gave up 10 bases and J gave up 0 bases, with 15 bases separating them. CDR3 length: 14 amino acids. Germline CDR1 LNHDA, CDR2 SQIVND (reference sequence). CDR3 region: CATSPTAMNTEAFF. The CDR3 DNA sequence: TGTGCCACTTCTCCGACAGCCATGAACACTGAAGCTTTCTTT.

This chain joins TRBV4-1 and TRBJ1-1; 8 nucleotides agree with TRBD1. The V segment lost 4 bases and the J segment 0 bases; nucleotides outside the gene matches: 16. CDR1 is MGHRA and CDR2 is YSYEKL in the germline V gene. This CDR3 contains 19 residues. CDR3 residues: CASSRSIQGVAGMNTEAFF. The CDR3 coding sequence is TGCGCCAGCAGCCGATCAATACAGGGGGTGGCTGGGATGAACACTGAAGCTTTCTTT.

This clone was counted a few times. This chain connects TRBV18 to TRBJ1-1, with D possibly matching TRBD1 (6 bases). This CDR3 contains 13 residues. With 7 bases removed from V and 0 bases from J, the gap between germline ends came to 9 bases. CDR1 KGHSH and CDR2 LQKENI come from the germline V gene. The CDR3 spells CASFGQMNTEAFF. Written as DNA, the CDR3 is TGTGCCAGCTTTGGACAGATGAACACTGAAGCTTTCTTT.

The chain combines TRBV19 with TRBJ2-7; TRBD2 aligns across 7 bases. The CDR3 extends over 12 amino acids. The ends lost 9 bases at V and 4 bases at J; junction bases unmatched: 6. Germline V CDR1 and CDR2: LNHDA, SQIVND (reference sequence). The CDR3 reads CASSGTRYEQYF. Written as DNA, the CDR3 is TGTGCCAGCAGCGGGACGCGATACGAGCAGTACTTC.

This chain links TRBV28 with TRBJ1-2; D gene ambiguous. The V and J ends lost 6 bases and 7 bases respectively, with 12 bases between them. The CDR3 totals 12 residues. CDR1 and CDR2 (germline): MDHEN, SYDVKM. CDR3 bases: TGTGCCAGCAGGATCGACCGGGGTGGCTACACCTTC. This sequence encodes CASRIDRGGYTF.

This chain joins TRBV7-2 and TRBJ1-6; 7 nucleotides line up with TRBD1. Germline CDR1 and CDR2: SGHTA and FQGNSA. The CDR3 spans 14 residues. With 4 bases clipped from V and 5 bases from J, the junction kept 2 bases outside the gene matches. The CDR3 is CASSSGQHNSPLHF. Written as DNA, the CDR3 is TGTGCCAGCAGCTCGGGACAGCATAATTCACCCCTCCACTTT.